These 22 T cell receptor beta chains share one sample of origin, sequenced in a study of T cell changes during pregnancy in multiple sclerosis. Sequencing was performed with immunoSEQ multiplex PCR; in TCRdb, only in-frame clones are kept and a portion is missing. The repertoire has 40,000 to 60,000 clones, roughly 92% of them found once; the top ten carry about 0.67%. Sequences were derived from CD4+ T cells from peripheral blood mononuclear cells, sampled in the third trimester of pregnancy. These receptor sequences come from a female donor with multiple sclerosis, enrolled in a pregnancy study.

CDR3 sequence reads: CASSSPPLRGGFYNEQFF. DNA of the CDR3: TGTGCCAGCAGTTCCCCCCCCCTGAGAGGGGGCTTTTACAATGAGCAGTTCTTC. The chain uses TRBV28 and TRBJ2-1; 7 positions agree with TRBD1. Germline assignment: CDR1 MDHEN and CDR2 SYDVKM. The trim removed 4 bases at V and 4 bases at J, leaving 16 bases unmatched. The CDR3 is made up of 18 amino acids.

The V gene is TRBV19, the J gene TRBJ1-5; TRBD1 agrees at 7 bases. The CDR3 spans 15 residues. Germline-derived CDR1 and CDR2 are LNHDA and SQIVND (reference sequence). V was clipped by 7 bases and J by 7 bases; unmatched bases: 13. Here the CDR3 DNA reads TGTGCCAGTACCCCATCAGGGGGGTTAAGCCAGCCCCAGCATTTT. It encodes CASTPSGGLSQPQHF.

The rearrangement uses TRBV6-5 and TRBJ1-2; tentatively, D is TRBD1 (5 bases). This CDR3 spans 14 amino acids. The V end was cut by 5 bases, the J end by 7 bases, with 17 bases between. Germline CDR1 and CDR2: MNHEY and SVGAGI. CDR3 sequence reads: CASSPRPGGGGYTF. In DNA, the CDR3 is TGTGCCAGCAGTCCACGACCGGGCGGGGGTGGCTACACCTTC.

The chain employs TRBV6-5 and TRBJ1-2; a weak D match, TRBD1 (5 bases). Germline V CDR1 and CDR2: MNHEY, SVGAGI. V lost 10 bases and J 0 bases, leaving 12 bases between the germline ends. The CDR3 loop spans 13 amino acids. The CDR3 DNA follows: TGTGCCATCGGGAGAGGGGCTAACTATGGCTACACCTTC. Translated: CAIGRGANYGYTF.

The V and J genes are TRBV27 and TRBJ2-1; 9 bases are a match to TRBD2. The V gene end was trimmed by 3 bases and the J gene end by 15 bases; junction bases not matched to a gene: 3. Germline V lookup: CDR1 MNHEY, CDR2 SMNVEV (reference sequence). The CDR3 totals 11 residues. This CDR3 is CASSLAGGLFF. The CDR3 nucleotides read TGTGCCAGCAGTTTGGCGGGAGGGCTGTTCTTC.

The chain links TRBV6-6 to TRBJ2-5; the match to TRBD1 covers 7 bases. Trimming took 0 bases from V and 5 from J; bases not matched to a gene: 3. Per germline, CDR1 MNHNY and CDR2 SVGAGI (reference sequence). CDR3 size: 14 residues. CDR3 residues: CASSYSGTVETQYF. CDR3 sequence (DNA): TGTGCCAGCAGTTACTCAGGGACAGTGGAGACCCAGTACTTC.

V gene TRBV19 combines with J gene TRBJ1-2; TRBD1 is a possible D gene (5 bases). Looked up from germline, CDR1 is LNHDA and CDR2 is SQIVND (reference sequence). The V end was cut by 5 bases, the J end by 5 bases, with 18 bases between. CDR3 length: 15 residues. The CDR3 sequence: CASSPHDSKRYGYTF. The CDR3 DNA sequence: TGTGCCAGTAGTCCTCACGACAGCAAAAGATATGGCTACACCTTC. The whole variable domain, remainder taken from reference TRBV19 and TRBJ1-2, is DGGITQSPKYLFRKEGQNVTLSCEQNLNHDAMYWYRQDPGQGLRLIYYSQIVNDFQKGDIAEGYSVSREKKESFPLTVTSAQKNPTAFYLCASSPHDSKRYGYTFGSGTRLTVV.

The V and J genes are TRBV4-1 and TRBJ2-7; tentatively, D is TRBD2 (6 bases). Germline V gives CDR1 MGHRA, CDR2 YSYEKL. The CDR3 loop spans 15 amino acids. Trimming removed 1 base at V and 3 bases at J, with 13 bases between. CDR3 sequence reads: CASSQGGSGFYEQYF. CDR3 DNA sequence: TGCGCCAGCAGCCAAGGTGGTAGCGGCTTCTACGAGCAGTACTTC.

The CDR3 protein is CASSLGQGLSYEQYF. CDR3 nucleotide sequence: TGTGCCAGCAGTTTAGGTCAGGGACTATCCTACGAGCAGTACTTC. V and J are TRBV27 and TRBJ2-7; 7 bases line up with TRBD2. V shed 2 bases and J 1 base; nucleotides not matched to a gene: 5. CDR1 MNHEY and CDR2 SMNVEV come from the germline V gene (reference sequence). The CDR3 has 15 residues.

This chain links TRBV5-6 with TRBJ1-2, with TRBD1 matching 7 bases. Losses at the gene ends were 4 bases for V and 3 bases for J; bases not matched to a gene: 15. This CDR3 comprises 17 residues. Germline CDR1 and CDR2: SGHDT and YYEEEE. CDR3 DNA: TGTGCCAGCAGCCCACTGACGTCGGGACAGCCCTACTATGGCTACACCTTC. It codes for CASSPLTSGQPYYGYTF.

The chain combines TRBV5-1 with TRBJ2-3; TRBD2 is a possible D gene (6 bases). CDR3 size: 15 residues. V was cut by 0 bases and J by 0 bases, with 8 bases left in between. Germline V lookup: CDR1 SGHRS, CDR2 YFSETQ. The CDR3 nucleotides read TGCGCCAGCAGCTTGGCCAGCGGGAGCACAGATACGCAGTATTTT. As protein: CASSLASGSTDTQYF.

This clone occurred once. The chain recombines TRBV6-6 with TRBJ1-3, with D possibly being TRBD1 (6 bases). Looked up from germline, CDR1 is MNHNY and CDR2 is SVGAGI (reference sequence). This CDR3 has 15 amino acids. Trimming cost V 2 bases and J 2 bases, with 10 bases left between them. The CDR3 DNA reads as TGTGCCAGCAGTTACGGGAACAGGGCTGGAAACACCATATATTTT. Residues: CASSYGNRAGNTIYF.

V is TRBV30 and J is TRBJ1-2; the match to TRBD1 covers 7 bases. The J segment lost 1 base and the V segment lost 3 bases, leaving 8 bases of the junction unmatched. Germline V gives CDR1 GTSNPN, CDR2 SVGIG (reference sequence). The CDR3 contains 15 residues. In DNA, the CDR3 is TGTGCCTGGAGACCGCCGGGACAGAATAACTATGGCTACACCTTC. This gives the protein CAWRPPGQNNYGYTF.

This sequence joins TRBV19 and TRBJ2-1; TRBD2 agrees at 8 bases. CDR1 is LNHDA, CDR2 SQIVND, per germline (reference sequence). The CDR3 covers 16 residues. The V and J ends lost 5 bases and 1 base, in that order; junction bases with no gene match: 7. The DNA for the CDR3 is TGTGCCAGTAGTCCTCTTAGCGGGATGTCCTACAATGAGCAGTTCTTC. This translates into CASSPLSGMSYNEQFF. Looking up the rest from reference TRBV19 and TRBJ2-1 gives the full variable domain: DGGITQSPKYLFRKEGQNVTLSCEQNLNHDAMYWYRQDPGQGLRLIYYSQIVNDFQKGDIAEGYSVSREKKESFPLTVTSAQKNPTAFYLCASSPLSGMSYNEQFFGPGTRLTVL.

The chain combines TRBV7-8 with TRBJ2-7; 7 bases agree with TRBD1. The CDR3 is made up of 13 amino acids. CDR1 and CDR2 (germline): SGHVS, FQNEAQ. J lost 4 bases, V lost 5 bases, and 5 bases had no gene match. The CDR3 reads CASSRGTAYEQYF. The CDR3 nucleotides are TGTGCCAGCAGCCGAGGGACAGCGTACGAGCAGTACTTC.

The rearrangement joins TRBV7-8 to TRBJ2-1; TRBD2 aligns across 11 bases. This CDR3 has 15 amino acids. The V segment lost 5 bases and the J segment 3 bases; nucleotides outside the gene matches: 3. Germline V gene data show CDR1 as SGHVS and CDR2 as FQNEAQ. Here the CDR3 DNA reads TGTGCCAGCAGCGTCGGGACTAGCGGCTACAATGAGCAGTTCTTC. Translation gives CASSVGTSGYNEQFF.

This clone was detected once. This chain joins TRBV11-2 and TRBJ2-2, with TRBD2 matching over 8 bases. The germline V gene encodes CDR1 SGHAT and CDR2 FQNNGV. Trimming cost V 10 bases and J 7 bases; bases outside gene matches: 8. The length of the CDR3 is 13 residues. CDR3 loop: CATSGSGIGELFF. The CDR3 DNA reads TGTGCCACGAGCGGGAGTGGTATCGGGGAGCTGTTTTTT.

CDR3 sequence reads: CASKLSTGQGAYGYTF. The CDR3 coding sequence is TGTGCCAGCAAACTATCTACGGGACAGGGGGCATACGGCTACACCTTC. The chain joins TRBV28 to TRBJ1-2, with TRBD1 matching over 12 bases. The CDR3 loop spans 16 amino acids. Germline-derived CDR1 and CDR2 are MDHEN and SYDVKM. The junction had 14 bases not matched to a gene; V was cut back by 7 bases and J by 8 bases.

The chain carries TRBV6-5 and TRBJ1-5, with D hard to call. The CDR3 length is 13 residues. V lost 0 bases and J 6 bases, leaving 6 bases between the germline ends. Per germline, CDR1 MNHEY and CDR2 SVGAGI. The CDR3 nucleotides read TGTGCCAGCAGTTACTCGCGAGCTCAGCCCCAGCATTTT. The encoded protein is CASSYSRAQPQHF.

The genes are TRBV5-1 and TRBJ2-6, with D possibly matching TRBD2 (6 bases). The CDR3 totals 13 residues. Germline assignment: CDR1 SGHRS and CDR2 YFSETQ. V lost 5 bases to trimming and J lost 4 bases, with 7 bases between them. The CDR3 here is CASREGGANVLTF. Written as DNA, the CDR3 is TGCGCCAGCAGGGAGGGGGGGGCCAACGTCCTGACTTTC.

This clone was seen just once. The chain has TRBV18 and TRBJ2-2; 11 nucleotides match TRBD2. The germline V gene encodes CDR1 KGHSH and CDR2 LQKENI. V lost 1 base and J lost 2; bases outside the gene matches: 3. The CDR3 sequence is 17 residues long. In DNA, the CDR3 is TGTGCCAGCTCACCACTTAGCGGGAGGGCCAACACCGGGGAGCTGTTTTTT. It encodes CASSPLSGRANTGELFF.

V usage is TRBV21-1 and J usage is TRBJ1-5; TRBD1 is the table's D call and was not checked against the DNA. TRBV21-1 is annotated as a pseudogene. The CDR3 consists of 16 residues. CDR3 DNA sequence: TGTGCCAGCAGCAACTCCCGGGACAGGGGGCGTCAGCCCCAGCATTTT. Its translation is CASSNSRDRGRQPQHF.